This entry is about one T cell receptor beta chain. Its matching antigen is unknown. The sample is drawn from a study of PD-1 blockade in mismatch repair-deficient tumors. Study overall: Enrolled about 2013-2016, patients had progressing, pretreated mismatch repair-deficient cancers of about a dozen types. Study findings and constraints: Rapid post-treatment expansion, then contraction, generally preceding radiologic response, marked tumor-resident clones.

Assay used: immunoSEQ multiplex PCR; TCRdb lists only in-frame clones, some missing. The sample consists of tens of thousands of clones, approximately 89% of them appearing once. The germline CDR1 and CDR2 sequences are LNHDA and SQIVND (reference sequence). V was pared by 5 bases and J by 9 bases, with 11 bases of the junction left unmatched. The CDR3 is 16 residues long. PCR or immunohistochemistry showed mismatch repair deficiency in every enrolled patient. A few pembrolizumab responders had their TCRs sequenced. This TCR was sampled from an adult with mismatch repair-deficient cancer. The specimen was peripheral blood, collected 52 weeks after starting pembrolizumab. The chain recombines TRBV19 with TRBJ2-1, with 12 bases fitting TRBD2. The DNA for the CDR3 is TGTGCCAGTAGTCATACGGGAACTAGCGGGAGGCGTGAGCAGTTCTTC. As protein: CASSHTGTSGRREQFF.